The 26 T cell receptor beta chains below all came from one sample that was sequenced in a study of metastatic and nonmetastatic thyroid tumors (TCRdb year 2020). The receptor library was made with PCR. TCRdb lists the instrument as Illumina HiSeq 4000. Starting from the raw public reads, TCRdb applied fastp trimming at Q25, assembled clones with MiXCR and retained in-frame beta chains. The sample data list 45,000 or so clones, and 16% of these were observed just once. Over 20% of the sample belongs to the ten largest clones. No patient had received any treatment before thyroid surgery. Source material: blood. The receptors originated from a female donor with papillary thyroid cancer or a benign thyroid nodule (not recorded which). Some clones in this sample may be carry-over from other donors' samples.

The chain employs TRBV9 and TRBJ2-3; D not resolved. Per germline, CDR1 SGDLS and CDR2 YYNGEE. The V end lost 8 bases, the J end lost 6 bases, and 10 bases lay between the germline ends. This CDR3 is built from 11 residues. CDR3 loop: CASASGDTQYF. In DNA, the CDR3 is TGTGCCAGTGCCTCGGGTGATACGCAGTATTTT.

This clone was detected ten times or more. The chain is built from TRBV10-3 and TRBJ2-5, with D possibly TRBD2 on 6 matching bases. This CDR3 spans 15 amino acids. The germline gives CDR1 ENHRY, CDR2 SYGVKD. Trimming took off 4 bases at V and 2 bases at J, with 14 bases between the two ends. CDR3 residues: CAISVGLPGQETQYF. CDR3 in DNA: TGTGCCATCAGTGTCGGACTACCCGGTCAAGAGACCCAGTACTTC.

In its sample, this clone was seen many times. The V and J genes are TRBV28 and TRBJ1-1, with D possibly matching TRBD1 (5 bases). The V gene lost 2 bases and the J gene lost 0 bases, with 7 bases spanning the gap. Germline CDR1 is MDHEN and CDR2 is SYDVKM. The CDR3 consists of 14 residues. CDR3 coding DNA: TGTGCCAGCAGTTTAGCAGGGATGAACACTGAAGCTTTCTTT. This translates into CASSLAGMNTEAFF.

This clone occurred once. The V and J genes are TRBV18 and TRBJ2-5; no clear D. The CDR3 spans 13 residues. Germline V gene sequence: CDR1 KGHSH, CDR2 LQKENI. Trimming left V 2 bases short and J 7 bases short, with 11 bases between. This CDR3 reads CASSPGLDVTQYF. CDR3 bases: TGTGCCAGCTCACCAGGGCTAGATGTGACCCAGTACTTC.

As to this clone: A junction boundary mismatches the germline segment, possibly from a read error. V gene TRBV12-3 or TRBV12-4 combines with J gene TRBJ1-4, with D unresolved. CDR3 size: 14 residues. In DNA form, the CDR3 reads TGTGCCCGCAGTTTTCAGAACGCGGGTGAAGAACTGTTTTTT. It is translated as CARSFQNAGEELFF.

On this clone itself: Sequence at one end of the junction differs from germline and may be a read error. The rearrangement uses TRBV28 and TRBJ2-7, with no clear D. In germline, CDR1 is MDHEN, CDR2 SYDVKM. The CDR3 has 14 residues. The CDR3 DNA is TGTGCCAGCAAGGGTCACGGTGCCCGCCACGAGAAGTACTTC. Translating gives CASKGHGARHEKYF.

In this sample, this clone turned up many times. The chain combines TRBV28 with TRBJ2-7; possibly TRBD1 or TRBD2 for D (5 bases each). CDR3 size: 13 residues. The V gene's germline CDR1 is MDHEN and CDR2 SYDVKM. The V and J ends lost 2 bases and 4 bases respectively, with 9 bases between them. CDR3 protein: CASSLEGWYEQYF. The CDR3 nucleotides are TGTGCCAGCAGTTTAGAGGGGTGGTACGAGCAGTACTTC. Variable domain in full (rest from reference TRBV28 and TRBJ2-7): DVKVTQSSRYLVKRTGEKVFLECVQDMDHENMFWYRQDPGLGLRLIYFSYDVKMKEKGDIPEGYSVSREKKERFSLILESASTNQTSMYLCASSLEGWYEQYFGPGTRLTVT.

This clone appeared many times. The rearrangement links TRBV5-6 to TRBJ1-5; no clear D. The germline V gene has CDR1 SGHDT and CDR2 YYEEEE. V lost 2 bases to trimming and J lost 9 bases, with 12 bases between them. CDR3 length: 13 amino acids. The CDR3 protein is CASSFERRSPQHF. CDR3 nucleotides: TGTGCCAGCAGCTTTGAGCGTCGGTCGCCCCAGCATTTT.

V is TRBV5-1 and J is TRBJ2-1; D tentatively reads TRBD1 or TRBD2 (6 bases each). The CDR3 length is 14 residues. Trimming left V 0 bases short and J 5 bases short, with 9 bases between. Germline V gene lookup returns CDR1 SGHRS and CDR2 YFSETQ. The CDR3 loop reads CASSLGGAHNEQFF. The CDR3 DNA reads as TGCGCCAGCAGCTTGGGGGGGGCCCACAATGAGCAGTTCTTC.

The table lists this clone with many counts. CDR3 protein: CAWSNPDRDGGYTF. The DNA of the CDR3 is TGTGCCTGGAGTAACCCGGACAGGGATGGGGGCTACACCTTC. The chain recombines TRBV30 with TRBJ1-2; 8 nucleotides line up with TRBD1. Germline V gene sequence: CDR1 GTSNPN, CDR2 SVGIG (reference sequence). The V and J ends lost 2 bases and 8 bases, in that order; junction bases with no gene match: 10. This CDR3 is 14 amino acids long.

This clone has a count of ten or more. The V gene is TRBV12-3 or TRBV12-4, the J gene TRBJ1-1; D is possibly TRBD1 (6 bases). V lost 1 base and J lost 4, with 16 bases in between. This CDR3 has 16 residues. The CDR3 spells CASSLGGQFRGTEAFF. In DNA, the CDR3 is TGTGCCAGCAGTTTAGGAGGACAGTTCAGGGGCACTGAAGCTTTCTTT.

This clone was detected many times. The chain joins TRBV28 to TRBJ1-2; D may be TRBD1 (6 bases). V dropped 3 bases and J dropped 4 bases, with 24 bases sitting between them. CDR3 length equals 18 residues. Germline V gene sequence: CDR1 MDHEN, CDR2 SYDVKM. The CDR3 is CASSFNARVGGRIYGYTF. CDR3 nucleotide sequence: TGTGCCAGCAGTTTTAATGCCCGTGTGGGGGGGCGCATCTATGGCTACACCTTC.

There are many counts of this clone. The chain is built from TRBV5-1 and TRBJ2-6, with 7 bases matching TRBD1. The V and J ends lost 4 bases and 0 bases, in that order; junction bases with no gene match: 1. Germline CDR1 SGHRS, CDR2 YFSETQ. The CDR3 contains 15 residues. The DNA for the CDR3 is TGCGCCAGCAGCCCAGGGGGCTCTGGGGCCAACGTCCTGACTTTC. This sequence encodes CASSPGGSGANVLTF.

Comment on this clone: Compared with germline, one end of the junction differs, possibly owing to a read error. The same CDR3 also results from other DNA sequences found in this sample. The CDR3 DNA sequence: TGTGCTAGCAGTCTGACTAGCGGGAGAAATACGCAGTATTTT. Translation gives CASSLTSGRNTQYF. The chain has TRBV6-2 or TRBV6-3 and TRBJ2-3, with 12 bases fitting TRBD2. Germline CDR1 is MNHEY and CDR2 is SVGEGT. CDR3 length: 14 amino acids.

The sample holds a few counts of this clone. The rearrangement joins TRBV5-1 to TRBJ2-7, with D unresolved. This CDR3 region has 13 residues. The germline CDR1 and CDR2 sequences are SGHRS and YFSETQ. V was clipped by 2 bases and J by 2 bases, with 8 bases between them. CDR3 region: CASSFQATYEQYF. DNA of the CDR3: TGCGCCAGCAGCTTCCAGGCAACCTACGAGCAGTACTTC.

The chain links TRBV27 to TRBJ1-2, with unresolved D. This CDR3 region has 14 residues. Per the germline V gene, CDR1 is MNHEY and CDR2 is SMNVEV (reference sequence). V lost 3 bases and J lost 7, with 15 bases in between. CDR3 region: CASSLGASFLGYTF. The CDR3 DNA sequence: TGTGCCAGCAGTTTGGGCGCGTCATTTCTTGGCTACACCTTC.

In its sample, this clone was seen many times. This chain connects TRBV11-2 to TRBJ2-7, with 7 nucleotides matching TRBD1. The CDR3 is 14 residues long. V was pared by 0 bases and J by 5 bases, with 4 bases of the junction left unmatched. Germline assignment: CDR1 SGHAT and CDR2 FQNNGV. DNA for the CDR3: TGTGCCAGCAGCTTAGATCGTCAGGGGGACGAGCAGTACTTC. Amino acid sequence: CASSLDRQGDEQYF.

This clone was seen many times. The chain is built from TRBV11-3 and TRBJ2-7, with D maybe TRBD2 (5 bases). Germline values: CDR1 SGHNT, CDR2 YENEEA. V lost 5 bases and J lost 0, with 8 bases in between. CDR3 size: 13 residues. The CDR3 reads CASSRGSSYEQYF. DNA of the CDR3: TGTGCCAGCAGCCGGGGTTCCTCCTACGAGCAGTACTTC.

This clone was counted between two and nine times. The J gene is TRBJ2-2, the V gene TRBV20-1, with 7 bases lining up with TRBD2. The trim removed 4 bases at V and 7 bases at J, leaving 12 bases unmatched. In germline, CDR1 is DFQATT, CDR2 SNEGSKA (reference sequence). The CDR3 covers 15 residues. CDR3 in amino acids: CSAKQSGVNGGELFF. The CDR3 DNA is TGCAGTGCTAAGCAAAGCGGGGTGAATGGCGGGGAGCTGTTTTTT.

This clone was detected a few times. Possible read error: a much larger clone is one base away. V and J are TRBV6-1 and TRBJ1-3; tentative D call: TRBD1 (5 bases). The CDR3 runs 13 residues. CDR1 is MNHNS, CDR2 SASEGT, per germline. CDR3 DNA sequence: TGTGCCAGCATAGGGGCGGGGACCAACACCGTATATTTT. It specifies CASIGAGTNTVYF.

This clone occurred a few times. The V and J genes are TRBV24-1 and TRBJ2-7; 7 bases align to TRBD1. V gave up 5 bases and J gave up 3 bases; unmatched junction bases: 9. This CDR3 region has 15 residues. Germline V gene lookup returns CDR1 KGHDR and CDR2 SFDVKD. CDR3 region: CATSADRDSLYEQYF. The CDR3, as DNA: TGTGCCACCAGTGCCGACCGGGACAGCCTCTACGAGCAGTACTTC.

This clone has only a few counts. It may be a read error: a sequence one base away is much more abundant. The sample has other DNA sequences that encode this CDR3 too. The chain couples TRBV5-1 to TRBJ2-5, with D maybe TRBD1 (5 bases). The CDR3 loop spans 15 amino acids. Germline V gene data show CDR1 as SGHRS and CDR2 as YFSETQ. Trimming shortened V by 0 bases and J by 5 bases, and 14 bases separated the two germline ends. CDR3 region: CASSLGQGYAETQYF. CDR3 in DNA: TGCGCCAGCAGCTTGGGGCAGGGTTATGCGGAGACCCAGTACTTC. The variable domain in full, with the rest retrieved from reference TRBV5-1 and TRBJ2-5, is KAGVTQTPRYLIKTRGQQVTLSCSPISGHRSVSWYQQTPGQGLQFLFEYFSETQRNKGNFPGRFSGRQFSNSRSEMNVSTLELGDSALYLCASSLGQGYAETQYFGPGTRLLVL.

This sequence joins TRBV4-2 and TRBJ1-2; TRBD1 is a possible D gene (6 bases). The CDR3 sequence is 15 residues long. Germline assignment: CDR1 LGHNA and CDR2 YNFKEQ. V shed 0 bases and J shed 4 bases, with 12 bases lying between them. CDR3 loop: CASSQEAGAGYGYTF. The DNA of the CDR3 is TGTGCCAGCAGCCAAGAGGCAGGGGCGGGCTATGGCTACACCTTC.

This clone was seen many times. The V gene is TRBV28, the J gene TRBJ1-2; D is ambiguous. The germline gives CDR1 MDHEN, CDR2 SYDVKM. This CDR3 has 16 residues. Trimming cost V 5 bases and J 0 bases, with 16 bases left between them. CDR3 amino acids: CASSQPALPANYGYTF. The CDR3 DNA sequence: TGTGCCAGCAGTCAACCGGCCTTACCTGCTAACTATGGCTACACCTTC.

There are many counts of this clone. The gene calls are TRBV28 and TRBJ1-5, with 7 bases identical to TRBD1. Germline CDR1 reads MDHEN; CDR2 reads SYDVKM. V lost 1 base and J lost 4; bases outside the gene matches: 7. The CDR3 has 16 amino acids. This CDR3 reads CASSLLRTGLNQPQHF. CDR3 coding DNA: TGTGCCAGCAGTTTATTGAGGACAGGCTTGAATCAGCCCCAGCATTTT.

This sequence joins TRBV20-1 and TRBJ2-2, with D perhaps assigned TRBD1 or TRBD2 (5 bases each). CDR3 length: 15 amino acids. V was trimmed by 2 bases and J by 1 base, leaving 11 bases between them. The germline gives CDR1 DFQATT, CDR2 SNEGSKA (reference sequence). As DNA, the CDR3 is TGCAGTGCTAGACCGGGACCACTGAACACCGGGGAGCTGTTTTTT. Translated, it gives CSARPGPLNTGELFF.